What follows is one TCR beta chain and its context. The sample holds a few counts of this clone. Its specific antigen is unknown. Per-base qualities were not stored, and no clone one base away is much larger. This record belongs to a study of PD-1 blockade in classical Hodgkin lymphoma (TCRdb year 2020). As for the study more broadly: Nivolumab dosing was 3 mg/kg intravenously every 2 weeks, continuing until either disease progression or unacceptable toxicity. To define a peripheral blood immune signature of response to PD-1 blockade in classical Hodgkin lymphoma, the study combined TCR beta sequencing with CyTOF. The full study reports these points: The study was limited to a single clinical trial cohort, and causes of repertoire differences, possibly disease activity or prior therapy, remained undefined. Diversity was lower in patients who began nivolumab less than 1 year after ASCT, so these patients were left out of later analyses to avoid confounding by immune reconstitution. By C4D1, a significant rise was seen in CD4+ TCR diversity but not in CD8+ TCR diversity (p=0.0027 vs p=0.16), and the rise was most apparent among complete responders (p=0.02). Baseline TCR diversity was reported as lower in newly diagnosed patients than in healthy donors, and lower still in relapsed/refractory patients. Among trial patients, those achieving complete response had baseline diversity similar to that of newly diagnosed patients, while diversity was significantly lower in partial responders and progressors.

The Qiagen DNeasy kit was used to extract genomic DNA both from unsorted PBMCs and from the negatively selected CD4+ and CD8+ fractions. TCR beta CDR3 regions were subjected to amplification by immunoSEQ multiplex PCR with primers that anneal to V and J segments. Amplification bias was minimized using a synthetic immune receptor repertoire, and residual bias was removed computationally after sequencing. The paper's processing steps were these. Repertoire diversity was quantified as the Shannon entropy index using custom Python scripts. Unsorted, CD4+ and CD8+ repertoires were examined separately, except in combined analyses, for which CD4+ and CD8+ sequences were merged in silico. Clonal expansion was defined as at least a 2-fold frequency increase after treatment relative to C1D1, with a pseudocount of 0.5 for undetected baseline clones. Clones with 0 or 1 copy at C1D1 were classified as singleton clones, and clones with 2 or more copies were classified as non-singleton clones. Clones expanded in unsorted samples were assigned a CD4+, CD8+ or unknown annotation through matching of protein sequences in sorted samples from the same patient. Wilcoxon tests on paired samples were used to test diversity changes from C1D1 to C4D1. As stored in TCRdb, this immuneACCESS dataset retains in-frame rearrangements with V and J assigned. A fraction of the clones does not appear; measured against another copy, unresolved V genes explain less than half of the discrepancy, and the remainder lacks a known reason. V, J and clone size derive from that table, while D and trimming were established from the DNA sequence. This sample holds approximately 100,000 clones; 83% were observed only once. The ten largest clones represent about 15% of the sample.

This specimen's time point label, per the study, means: cycle 4 day 1 (C4D1), after less than seven weeks of nivolumab. Every trial patient had relapsed after autologous stem cell transplantation, and cohorts A, B and C differed in prior brentuximab vedotin exposure. The trial cohort was composed of about 53 patients with relapsed/refractory classical Hodgkin lymphoma, for whom complete response, partial response or progressive disease was recorded as best overall response. Trial patients were treated with single-agent nivolumab in the multi-cohort phase II CheckMate 205 trial. An independent review committee assessed best overall response by applying the 2007 International Working Group response criteria. Trial PBMCs were obtained immediately prior to nivolumab initiation (C1D1) and on therapy at cycle 2 day 1 and cycle 4 day 1. Peripheral blood was collected in 8 mL Vacutainer Cell Preparation Tubes, from which PBMCs were isolated by centrifugation and then cryopreserved.

From the cysteine up to the phenylalanine, the CDR3 has a length of 16 residues. Only CDR3 DNA is held: 48 bases, read in frame from base 1. From the germline V gene, CDR1 is MNHNS and CDR2 is SASEGT. Clipping removes 4 bases from V and 4 bases from J, with 4 as the unmatched junction base count. The chain is assembled from TRBV6-1 and TRBJ2-3; 14 bases in the middle match TRBD2. Sequencing was performed on peripheral blood mononuclear cells (PBMCs), taken before the fourth cycle of nivolumab. The receptor's source is a human donor with classical Hodgkin lymphoma. The DNA sequence reads TGTGCCAGCAGTGTTAGGACTAGCGGGAGGCCAGATACGCAGTATTTT. The resulting protein is CASSVRTSGRPDTQYF.